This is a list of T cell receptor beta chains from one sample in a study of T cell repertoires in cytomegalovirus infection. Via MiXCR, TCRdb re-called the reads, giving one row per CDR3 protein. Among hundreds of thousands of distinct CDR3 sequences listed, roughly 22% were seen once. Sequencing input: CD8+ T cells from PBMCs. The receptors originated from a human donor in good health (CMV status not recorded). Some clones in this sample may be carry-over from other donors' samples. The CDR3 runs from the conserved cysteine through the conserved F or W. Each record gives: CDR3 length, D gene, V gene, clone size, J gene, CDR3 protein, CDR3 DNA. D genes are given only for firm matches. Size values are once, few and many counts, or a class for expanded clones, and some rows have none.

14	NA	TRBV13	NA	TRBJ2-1	CASSNRDHYNEQFF	TGTGCCAGCAGCAACCGGGACCACTACAATGAGCAGTTCTTC
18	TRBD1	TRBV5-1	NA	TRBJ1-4	CASSLAGTGTATNEKLFF	TGCGCCAGCAGCTTGGCCGGGACAGGAACCGCAACTAATGAAAAACTGTTTTTT
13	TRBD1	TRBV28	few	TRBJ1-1	CASSEDRGTEAFF	TGTGCCAGCAGTGAGGACAGGGGGACTGAAGCTTTCTTT
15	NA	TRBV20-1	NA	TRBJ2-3	CSARTSRGDTDTQYF	TGCAGTGCTAGAACTAGCCGGGGAGACACAGATACGCAGTATTTT
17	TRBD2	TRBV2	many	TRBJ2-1	CASALRTSGGLYNEQFF	TGTGCCAGCGCCCTGCGAACTAGCGGGGGACTATACAATGAGCAGTTCTTC
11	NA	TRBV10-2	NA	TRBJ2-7	CASSEGLEQYF	TGCGCCAGCAGTGAGGGGCTCGAGCAGTACTTC
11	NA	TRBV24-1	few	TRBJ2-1	CATSPGNEQFF	TGTGCCACCAGTCCAGGGAATGAGCAGTTCTTC
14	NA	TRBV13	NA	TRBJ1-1	CASSFQMAYGEAFF	TGTGCCAGCAGCTTCCAGATGGCTTATGGGGAAGCTTTCTTT
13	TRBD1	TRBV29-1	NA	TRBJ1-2	CSGRQGEDYGYTF	TGCAGCGGCAGACAGGGGGAAGACTATGGCTACACCTTC
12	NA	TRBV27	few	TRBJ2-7	CASSPGLDEQYF	TGTGCCAGCAGTCCGGGTTTGGACGAGCAGTACTTC
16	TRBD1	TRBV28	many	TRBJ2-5	CASSPRTGPYQETQYF	TGTGCCAGCAGTCCGCGGACAGGGCCGTACCAAGAGACCCAGTACTTC
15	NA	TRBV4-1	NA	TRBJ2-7	CASSQDYGTGYEQYF	TGCGCCAGCAGCCAAGATTATGGGACGGGCTACGAGCAGTACTTC
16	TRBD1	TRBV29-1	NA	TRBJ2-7	CSVEDPNGTGSYEQYF	TGCAGCGTTGAAGACCCTAACGGGACAGGATCCTACGAGCAGTACTTC
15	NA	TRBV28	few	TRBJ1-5	CASGIEAGPGQPQHF	TGTGCCAGTGGGATTGAGGCAGGGCCGGGGCAGCCCCAGCATTTT
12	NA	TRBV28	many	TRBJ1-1	CASSRFGTEAFF	TGTGCCAGCAGTCGATTTGGCACTGAAGCTTTCTTT
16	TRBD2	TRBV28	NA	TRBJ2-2	CASSYRAGGSTGELFF	TGTGCCAGCAGTTATCGAGCGGGGGGGAGCACCGGGGAGCTGTTTTTT
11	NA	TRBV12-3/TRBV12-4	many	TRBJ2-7	CASTYQNEQYF	TGTGCCAGCACCTATCAGAACGAGCAGTACTTC
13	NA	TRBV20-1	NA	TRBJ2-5	CSAIEPNQETQYF	TGCAGTGCAATAGAGCCTAACCAAGAGACCCAGTACTTC
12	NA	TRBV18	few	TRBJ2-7	CASSPERDEQYF	TGTGCCAGCTCCCCGGAGCGTGACGAGCAGTACTTC
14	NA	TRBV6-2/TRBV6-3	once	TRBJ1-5	CASSYSTRNQPQHF	TGTGCCAGCAGTTACTCGACCAGGAATCAGCCCCAGCATTTT
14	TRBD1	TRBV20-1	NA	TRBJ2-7	CSATGTANSYEQYF	TGCAGTGCCACCGGGACAGCGAACTCCTACGAGCAGTACTTC
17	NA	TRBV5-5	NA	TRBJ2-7	CASSLGQSARGHYEQYF	TGTGCCAGCAGCTTGGGACAGTCAGCGAGAGGTCACTACGAGCAGTACTTC
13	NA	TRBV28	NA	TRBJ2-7	CASSFRQGDEQYF	TGTGCCAGCAGTTTTCGGCAGGGAGACGAGCAGTACTTC
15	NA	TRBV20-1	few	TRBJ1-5	CSVISEGGSNQPQHF	TGCAGTGTCATTTCCGAGGGAGGGAGCAATCAGCCCCAGCATTTT
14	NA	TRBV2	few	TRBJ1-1	CASMRSQADTEAFF	TGTGCCAGCATGAGGAGTCAGGCTGACACTGAAGCTTTCTTT
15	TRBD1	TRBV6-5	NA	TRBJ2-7	CASSYSGQGEDEQYF	TGTGCCAGCAGTTACTCGGGACAGGGCGAGGACGAGCAGTACTTC
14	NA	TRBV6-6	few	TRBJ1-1	CASSLNGGFTEAFF	TGTGCCAGCAGTTTAAACGGGGGTTTCACTGAAGCTTTCTTT
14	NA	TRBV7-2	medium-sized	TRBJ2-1	CASNLLGTYNEQFF	TGTGCCAGCAACCTTTTAGGAACCTACAATGAGCAGTTCTTC
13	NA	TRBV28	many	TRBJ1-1	CASSFRRDTEAFF	TGTGCCAGCAGTTTTCGCAGGGACACTGAAGCTTTCTTT
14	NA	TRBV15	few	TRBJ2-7	CATSKGISSYEQYF	TGTGCCACCAGCAAAGGGATCTCTTCCTACGAGCAGTACTTC
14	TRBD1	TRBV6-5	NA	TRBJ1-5	CASSVTGYGQPQHF	TGTGCCAGCAGTGTGACAGGGTATGGCCAGCCCCAGCATTTT
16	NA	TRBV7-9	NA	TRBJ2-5	CASSLGTALYQETQYF	TGTGCCAGCAGCTTAGGGACAGCCCTCTACCAAGAGACCCAGTACTTC
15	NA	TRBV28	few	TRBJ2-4	CASRVSGATKNIQYF	TGTGCCAGCAGAGTATCAGGGGCTACCAAAAACATTCAGTACTTC
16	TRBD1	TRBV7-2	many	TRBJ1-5	CASSEAYQGVSQPQHF	TGTGCCAGCAGCGAAGCCTACCAGGGGGTCAGTCAGCCCCAGCATTTT
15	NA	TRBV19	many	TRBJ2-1	CASSPGAENYNEQFF	TGTGCCAGCAGTCCTGGGGCGGAAAACTACAATGAGCAGTTCTTC
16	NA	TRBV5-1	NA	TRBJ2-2	CASSLGGHANTGELFF	TGCGCCAGCAGCTTGGGAGGTCACGCAAACACCGGGGAGCTGTTTTTT
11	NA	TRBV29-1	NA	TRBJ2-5	CSVGPIGAPDF	TGCAGCGTGGGCCCGATCGGGGCCCCAGACTTC
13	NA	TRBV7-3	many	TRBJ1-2	CASSSGGAGGYTF	TGTGCCAGCAGCTCTGGGGGGGCAGGAGGCTACACCTTC
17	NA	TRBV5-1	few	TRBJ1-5	CASSGELPTSLNQPQHF	TGCGCCAGCAGTGGGGAGTTACCCACCTCCCTCAATCAGCCCCAGCATTTT
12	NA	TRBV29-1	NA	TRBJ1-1	CSVGGLNTEAFF	TGCAGCGTTGGCGGCCTGAACACTGAAGCTTTCTTT
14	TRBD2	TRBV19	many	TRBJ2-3	CATRTSGFTDTQYF	TGTGCCACCAGGACTAGCGGATTCACAGATACGCAGTATTTT
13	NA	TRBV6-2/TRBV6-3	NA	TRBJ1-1	CASRGRVEVGAFF	TGTGCCAGCAGGGGCAGGGTGGAAGTCGGAGCTTTCTTT
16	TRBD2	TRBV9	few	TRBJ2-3	CASSAEGGGSADTQYF	TGTGCCAGCAGCGCAGAAGGCGGGGGAAGCGCAGATACGCAGTATTTT
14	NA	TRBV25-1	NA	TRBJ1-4	CASSEHTADEKLFF	TGTGCCAGCAGTGAACATACTGCAGATGAAAAACTGTTTTTT
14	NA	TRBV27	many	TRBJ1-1	CASSPLGENTEAFF	TGTGCCAGCAGTCCATTGGGAGAGAACACTGAAGCTTTCTTT
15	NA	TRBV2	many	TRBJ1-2	CASSPPGQKDYGYTF	TGTGCCAGCAGCCCCCCGGGGCAGAAGGACTATGGCTACACCTTC
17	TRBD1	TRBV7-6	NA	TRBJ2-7	CASSLGPGQGRSYEQYF	TGTGCCAGCAGCTTAGGACCTGGACAGGGTCGCTCCTACGAGCAGTACTTC
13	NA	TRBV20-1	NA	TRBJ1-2	CSATSGDNYGYTF	TGCAGTGCTACCTCAGGGGATAACTATGGCTACACCTTC
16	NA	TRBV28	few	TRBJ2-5	CASIASGFGGQETQYF	TGTGCCAGCATAGCCTCCGGGTTCGGAGGCCAAGAGACCCAGTACTTC
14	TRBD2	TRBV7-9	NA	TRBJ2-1	CASSSAGGDYEQFF	TGTGCCAGCAGCTCGGCGGGGGGCGATTATGAGCAGTTCTTC
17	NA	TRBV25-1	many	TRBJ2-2	CASSEGGFGGNTGELFF	TGTGCCAGCAGTGAAGGGGGATTCGGGGGGAACACCGGGGAGCTGTTTTTT
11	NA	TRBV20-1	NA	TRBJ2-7	CSARTVGEQYF	TGCAGTGCTAGAACGGTGGGGGAGCAGTACTTC
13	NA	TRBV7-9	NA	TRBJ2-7	CASSSDSPYEQYF	TGTGCCAGCAGCTCGGACAGTCCCTACGAGCAGTACTTC
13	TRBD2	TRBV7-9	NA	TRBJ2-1	CASSLAAGNEQFF	TGTGCCAGCAGCCTAGCGGCAGGCAATGAGCAGTTCTTC